The clone carrying this T cell receptor (beta chain) was seen only a few times. Its antigen is not identified. Looked up from germline, CDR1 is KGHSH and CDR2 is LQKENI. This CDR3 spans 13 amino acids. V was shortened by 3 bases and J by 0 bases, with 5 bases between the two germline ends. This record comes from a study of T cell responses to AZD1222 COVID-19 vaccine. Clones were read by immunoSEQ multiplex PCR, and TCRdb kept only the in-frame ones, dropping some. The table lists about 120,000 clones, 80% to 90% of them singletons. Broader study findings: Regions 160-218 and 743-854 held dominance among vaccine-associated CD4 TCRs, which spanned spike. An increase in Spike-specific TCR breadth and depth was observed after two AZD1222 doses.

This clonotype was sampled from an adult in good health. Sample: peripheral blood, taken on day 0 of AZD1222 vaccination. The chain links TRBV18 to TRBJ1-1; no firm D call. CDR3 loop: CASSPGMNTEAFF. Here the CDR3 DNA reads TGTGCCAGCTCACCCGGGATGAACACTGAAGCTTTCTTT.